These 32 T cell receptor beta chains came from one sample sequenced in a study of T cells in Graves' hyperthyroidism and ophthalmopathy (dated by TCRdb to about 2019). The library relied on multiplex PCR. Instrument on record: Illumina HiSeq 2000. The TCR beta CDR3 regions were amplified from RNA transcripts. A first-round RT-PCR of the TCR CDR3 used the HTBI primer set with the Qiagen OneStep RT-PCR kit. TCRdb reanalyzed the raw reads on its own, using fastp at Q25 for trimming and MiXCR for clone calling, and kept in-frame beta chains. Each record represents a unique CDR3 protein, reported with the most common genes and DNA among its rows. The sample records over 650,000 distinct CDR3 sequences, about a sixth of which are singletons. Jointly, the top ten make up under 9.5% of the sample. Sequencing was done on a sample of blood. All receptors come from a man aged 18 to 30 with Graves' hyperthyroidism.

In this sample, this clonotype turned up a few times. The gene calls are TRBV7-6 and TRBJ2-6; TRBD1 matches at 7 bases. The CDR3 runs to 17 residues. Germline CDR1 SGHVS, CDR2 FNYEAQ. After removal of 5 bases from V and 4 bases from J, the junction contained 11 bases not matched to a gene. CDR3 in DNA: TGTGCCAGCAGCCGCCGGGTCAGGGGGACCGGGGCCAACGTCCTGACTTTC. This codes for CASSRRVRGTGANVLTF.

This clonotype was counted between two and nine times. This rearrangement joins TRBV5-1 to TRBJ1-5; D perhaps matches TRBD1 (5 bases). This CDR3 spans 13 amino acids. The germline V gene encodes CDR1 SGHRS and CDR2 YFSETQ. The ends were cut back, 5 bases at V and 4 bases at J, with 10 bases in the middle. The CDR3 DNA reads TGCGCCAGCAGGAACAGGACGAATCAGCCCCAGCATTTT. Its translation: CASRNRTNQPQHF.

CDR3 in DNA: TGTGCCAGCAGCCCCCGGGGGGAGACCGGGGAGCTGTTTTTT. Translation: CASSPRGETGELFF. The chain has TRBV3-1 and TRBJ2-2, with 7 bases aligning to TRBD2. J lost 5 bases, V lost 4 bases, and 4 bases had no gene match. The CDR3 is 14 amino acids. The germline V gene encodes CDR1 LGHDT and CDR2 YNNKEL (reference sequence).

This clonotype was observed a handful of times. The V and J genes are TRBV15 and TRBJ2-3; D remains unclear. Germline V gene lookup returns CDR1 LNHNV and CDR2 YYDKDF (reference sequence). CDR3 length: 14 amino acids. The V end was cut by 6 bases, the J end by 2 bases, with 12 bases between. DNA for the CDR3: TGTGCCACCAGTGGTTTCAACCCCACAGATACGCAGTATTTT. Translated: CATSGFNPTDTQYF. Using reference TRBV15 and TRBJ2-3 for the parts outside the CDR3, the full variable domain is DAMVIQNPRYQVTQFGKPVTLSCSQTLNHNVMYWYQQKSSQAPKLLFHYYDKDFNNEADTPDNFQSRRPNTSFCFLDIRSPGLGDTAMYLCATSGFNPTDTQYFGPGTRLTVL.

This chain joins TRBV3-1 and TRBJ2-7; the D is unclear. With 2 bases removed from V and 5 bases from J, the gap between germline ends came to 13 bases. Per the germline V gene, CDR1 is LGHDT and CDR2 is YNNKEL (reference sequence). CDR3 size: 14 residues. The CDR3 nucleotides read TGTGCCAGCAGCCAAAGAGCCGCCATCAACGAGCAGTACTTC. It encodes CASSQRAAINEQYF.

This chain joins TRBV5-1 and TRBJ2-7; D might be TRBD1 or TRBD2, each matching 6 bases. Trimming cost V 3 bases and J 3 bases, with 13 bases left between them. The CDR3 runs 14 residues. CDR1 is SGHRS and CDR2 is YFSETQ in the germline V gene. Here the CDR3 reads CASSSSGGDYEQYF. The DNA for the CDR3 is TGCGCCAGCAGCTCTTCCGGGGGCGACTACGAGCAGTACTTC.

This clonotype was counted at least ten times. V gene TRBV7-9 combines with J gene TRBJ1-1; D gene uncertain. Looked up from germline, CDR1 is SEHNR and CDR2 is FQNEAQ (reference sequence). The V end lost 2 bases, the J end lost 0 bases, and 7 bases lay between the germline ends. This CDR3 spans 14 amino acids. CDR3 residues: CASSLTDLNTEAFF. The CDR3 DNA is TGTGCCAGCAGCTTAACTGACCTGAACACTGAAGCTTTCTTT.

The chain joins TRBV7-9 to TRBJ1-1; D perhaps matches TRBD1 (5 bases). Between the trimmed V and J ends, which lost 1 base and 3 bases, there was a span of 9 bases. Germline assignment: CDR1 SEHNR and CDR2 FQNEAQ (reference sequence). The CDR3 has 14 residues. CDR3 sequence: CASSLGLGDTEAFF. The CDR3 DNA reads TGTGCCAGCAGCTTAGGGTTAGGGGACACTGAAGCTTTCTTT.

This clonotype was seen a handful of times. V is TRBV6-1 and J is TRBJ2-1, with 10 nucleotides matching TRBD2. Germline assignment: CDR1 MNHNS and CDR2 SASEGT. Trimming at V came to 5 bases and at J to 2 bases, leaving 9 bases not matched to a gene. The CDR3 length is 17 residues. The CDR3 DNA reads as TGTGCCAGCAGTTTTTTACGGACTAGCGGCACCTACAATGAGCAGTTCTTC. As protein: CASSFLRTSGTYNEQFF.

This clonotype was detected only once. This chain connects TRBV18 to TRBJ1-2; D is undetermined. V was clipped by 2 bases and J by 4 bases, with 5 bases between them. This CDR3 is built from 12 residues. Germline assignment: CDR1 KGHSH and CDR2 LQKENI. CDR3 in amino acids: CASSPVAYGYTF. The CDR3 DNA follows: TGTGCCAGCTCACCAGTCGCCTATGGCTACACCTTC.

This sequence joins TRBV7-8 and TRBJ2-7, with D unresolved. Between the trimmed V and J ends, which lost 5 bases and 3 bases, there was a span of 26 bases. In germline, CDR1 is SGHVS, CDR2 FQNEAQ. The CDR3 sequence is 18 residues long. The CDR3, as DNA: TGTGCCAGCAGCCTAAATATCCCCGGCCAGACAATCTTCTACGAGCAGTACTTC. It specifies CASSLNIPGQTIFYEQYF.

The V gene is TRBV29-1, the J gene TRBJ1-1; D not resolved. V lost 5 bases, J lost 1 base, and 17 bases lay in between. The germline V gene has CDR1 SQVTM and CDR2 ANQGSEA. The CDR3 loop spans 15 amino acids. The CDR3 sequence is CSVNLYRATNTEAFF. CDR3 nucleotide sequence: TGCAGCGTTAATCTGTACCGGGCCACGAACACTGAAGCTTTCTTT.

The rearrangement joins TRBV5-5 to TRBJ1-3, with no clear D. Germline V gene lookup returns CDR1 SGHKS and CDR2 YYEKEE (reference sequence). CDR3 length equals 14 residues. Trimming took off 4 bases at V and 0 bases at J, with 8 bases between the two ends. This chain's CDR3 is CASSPEASGNTIYF. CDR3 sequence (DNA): TGTGCCAGCAGCCCTGAAGCCTCTGGAAACACCATATATTTT.

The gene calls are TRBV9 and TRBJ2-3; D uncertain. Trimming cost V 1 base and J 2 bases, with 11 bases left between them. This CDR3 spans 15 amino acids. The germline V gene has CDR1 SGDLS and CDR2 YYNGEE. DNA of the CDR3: TGTGCCAGCAGCGTAAAGGCCCAACCCACAGATACGCAGTATTTT. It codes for CASSVKAQPTDTQYF.

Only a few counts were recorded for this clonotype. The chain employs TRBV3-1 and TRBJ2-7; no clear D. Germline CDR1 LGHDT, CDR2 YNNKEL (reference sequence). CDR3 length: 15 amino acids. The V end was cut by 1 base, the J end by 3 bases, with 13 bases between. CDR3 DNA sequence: TGTGCCAGCAGCCAAGTCGGCGTAGAAGGCTACGAGCAGTACTTC. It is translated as CASSQVGVEGYEQYF.

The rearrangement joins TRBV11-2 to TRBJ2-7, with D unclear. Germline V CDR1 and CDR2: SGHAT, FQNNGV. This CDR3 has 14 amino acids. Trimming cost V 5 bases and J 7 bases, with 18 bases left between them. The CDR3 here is CASSQVPDVREQYF. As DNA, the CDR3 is TGTGCCAGCAGCCAAGTTCCGGACGTACGGGAGCAGTACTTC.

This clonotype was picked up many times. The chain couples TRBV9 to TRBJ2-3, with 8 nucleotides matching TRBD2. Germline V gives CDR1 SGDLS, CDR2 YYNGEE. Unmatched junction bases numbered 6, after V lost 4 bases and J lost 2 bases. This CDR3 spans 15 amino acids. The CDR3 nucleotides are TGTGCCAGCAGCCCGCCAGCGGGAGACACAGATACGCAGTATTTT. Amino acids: CASSPPAGDTDTQYF.

The CDR3 region has the DNA TGTGCCACCAGTGATTTGCCCGGGACTAGCGGGAGTATAGCGAACACCGGGGAGCTGTTTTTT. This gives the protein CATSDLPGTSGSIANTGELFF. This sequence joins TRBV24-1 and TRBJ2-2; 14 bases map to TRBD2. The CDR3 spans 21 residues. Germline CDR1 and CDR2: KGHDR and SFDVKD. The V segment lost 0 bases and the J segment 0 bases; nucleotides outside the gene matches: 8.

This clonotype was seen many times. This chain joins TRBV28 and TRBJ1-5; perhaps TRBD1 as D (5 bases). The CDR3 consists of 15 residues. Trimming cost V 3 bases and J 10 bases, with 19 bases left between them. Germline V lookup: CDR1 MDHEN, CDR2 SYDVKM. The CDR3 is CASSFQGRARGPQHF. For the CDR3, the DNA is TGTGCCAGCAGTTTCCAGGGACGGGCCCGGGGCCCCCAGCATTTT.

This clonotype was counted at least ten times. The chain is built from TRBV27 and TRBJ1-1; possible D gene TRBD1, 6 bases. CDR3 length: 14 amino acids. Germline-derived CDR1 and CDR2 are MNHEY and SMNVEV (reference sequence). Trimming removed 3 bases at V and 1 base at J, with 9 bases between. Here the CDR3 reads CASSFRQENTEAFF. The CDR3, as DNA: TGTGCCAGCAGTTTCCGACAGGAGAACACTGAAGCTTTCTTT.

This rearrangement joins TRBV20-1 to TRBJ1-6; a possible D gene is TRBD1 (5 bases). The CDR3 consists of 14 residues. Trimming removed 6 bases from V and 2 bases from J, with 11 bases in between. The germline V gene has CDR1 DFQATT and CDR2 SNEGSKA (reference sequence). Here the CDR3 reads CSAHGGTYNSPLHF. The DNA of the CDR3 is TGCAGTGCCCACGGGGGAACCTATAATTCACCCCTCCACTTT.

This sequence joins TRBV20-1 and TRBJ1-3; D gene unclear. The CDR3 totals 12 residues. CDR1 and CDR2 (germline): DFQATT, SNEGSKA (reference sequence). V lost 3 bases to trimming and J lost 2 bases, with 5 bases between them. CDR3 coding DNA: TGCAGTGCTAGGGAGACTGGAAACACCATATATTTT. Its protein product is CSARETGNTIYF.

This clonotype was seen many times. CDR3 in amino acids: CASSSRGDTEAFF. The CDR3 region has the DNA TGTGCCAGCAGTTCCCGAGGGGACACTGAAGCTTTCTTT. V gene TRBV7-9 combines with J gene TRBJ1-1; D is possibly TRBD1 (5 bases). CDR1 is SEHNR and CDR2 is FQNEAQ in the germline V gene (reference sequence). CDR3 length equals 13 residues. Between the trimmed V and J ends, which lost 6 bases and 3 bases, there was a span of 11 bases.

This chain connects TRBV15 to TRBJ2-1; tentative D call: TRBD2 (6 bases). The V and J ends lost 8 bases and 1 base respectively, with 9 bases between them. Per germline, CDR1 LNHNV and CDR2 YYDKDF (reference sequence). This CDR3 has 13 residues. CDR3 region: CATDGRSYNEQFF. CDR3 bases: TGTGCCACCGATGGGAGGTCCTACAATGAGCAGTTCTTC.

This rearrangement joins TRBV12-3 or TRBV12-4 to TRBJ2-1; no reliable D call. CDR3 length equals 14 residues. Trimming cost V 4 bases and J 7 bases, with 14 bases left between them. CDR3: CASSSAQALNEQFF. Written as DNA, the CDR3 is TGTGCCAGCAGTTCTGCCCAGGCTCTGAATGAGCAGTTCTTC.

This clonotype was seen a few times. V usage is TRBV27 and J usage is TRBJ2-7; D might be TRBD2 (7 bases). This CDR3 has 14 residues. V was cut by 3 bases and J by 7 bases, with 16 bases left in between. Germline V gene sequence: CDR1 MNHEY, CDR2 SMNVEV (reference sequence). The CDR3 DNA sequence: TGTGCCAGCAGTTTCGCTGCGGGGGCGCTAGAGCAGTACTTC. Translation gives CASSFAAGALEQYF.

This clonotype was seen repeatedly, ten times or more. The CDR3 region is CASSLRRANTEAFF. CDR3 coding DNA: TGTGCCAGCAGCCTACGAAGGGCGAACACTGAAGCTTTCTTT. The chain uses TRBV7-2 and TRBJ1-1; unclear D gene. Germline CDR1 SGHTA, CDR2 FQGNSA. The CDR3 totals 14 residues. The V end lost 5 bases, the J end lost 1 base, and 11 bases lay between the germline ends.

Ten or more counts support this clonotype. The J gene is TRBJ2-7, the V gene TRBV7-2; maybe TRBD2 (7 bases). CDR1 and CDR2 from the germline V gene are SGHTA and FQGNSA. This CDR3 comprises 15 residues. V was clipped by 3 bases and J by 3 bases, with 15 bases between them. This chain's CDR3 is CASSFIAGADYEQYF. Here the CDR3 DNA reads TGTGCCAGCAGCTTCATCGCGGGGGCCGACTACGAGCAGTACTTC.

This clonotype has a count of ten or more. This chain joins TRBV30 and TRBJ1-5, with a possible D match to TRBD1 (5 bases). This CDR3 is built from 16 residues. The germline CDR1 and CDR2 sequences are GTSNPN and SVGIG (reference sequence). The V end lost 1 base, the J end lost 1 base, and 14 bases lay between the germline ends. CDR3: CAWSGMGRISNQPQHF. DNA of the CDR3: TGTGCCTGGAGTGGGATGGGACGGATCAGCAATCAGCCCCAGCATTTT.

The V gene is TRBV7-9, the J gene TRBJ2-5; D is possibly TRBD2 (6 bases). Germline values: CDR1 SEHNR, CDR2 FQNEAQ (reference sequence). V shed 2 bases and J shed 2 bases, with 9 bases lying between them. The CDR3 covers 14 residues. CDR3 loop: CASSLKGGQETQYF. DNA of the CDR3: TGTGCCAGCAGCTTAAAGGGAGGTCAAGAGACCCAGTACTTC.

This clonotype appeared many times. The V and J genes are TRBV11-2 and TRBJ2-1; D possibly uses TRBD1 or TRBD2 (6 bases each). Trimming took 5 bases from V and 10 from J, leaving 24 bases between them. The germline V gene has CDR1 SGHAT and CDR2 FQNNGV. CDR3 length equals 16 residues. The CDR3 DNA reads TGTGCCAGCAGCCACGGGGGCGGCGGTTCCCCGGTGGAGCAGTTCTTC. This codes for CASSHGGGGSPVEQFF.

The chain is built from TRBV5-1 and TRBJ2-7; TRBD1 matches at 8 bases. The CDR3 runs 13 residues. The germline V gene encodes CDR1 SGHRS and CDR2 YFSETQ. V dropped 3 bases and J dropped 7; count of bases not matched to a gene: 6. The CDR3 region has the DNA TGCGCCAGCAGCTCGCGGACAGGGCCGGAGCAGTACTTC. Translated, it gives CASSSRTGPEQYF.